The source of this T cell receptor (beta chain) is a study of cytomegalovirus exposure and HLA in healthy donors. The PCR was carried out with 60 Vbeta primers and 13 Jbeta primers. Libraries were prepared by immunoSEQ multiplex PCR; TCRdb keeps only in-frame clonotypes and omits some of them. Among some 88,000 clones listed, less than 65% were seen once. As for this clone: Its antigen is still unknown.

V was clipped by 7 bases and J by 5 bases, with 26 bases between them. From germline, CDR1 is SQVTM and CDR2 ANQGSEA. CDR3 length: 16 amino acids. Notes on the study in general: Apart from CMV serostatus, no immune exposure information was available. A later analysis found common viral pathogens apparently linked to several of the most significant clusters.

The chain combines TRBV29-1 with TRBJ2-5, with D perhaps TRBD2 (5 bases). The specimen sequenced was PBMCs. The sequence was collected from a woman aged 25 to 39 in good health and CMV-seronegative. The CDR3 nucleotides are TGCAGCGCTATGGGCCTGCTCAAATTTTCGGGGGAGACCCAGTACTTC. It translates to CSAMGLLKFSGETQYF. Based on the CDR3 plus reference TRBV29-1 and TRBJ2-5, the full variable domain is SAVISQKPSRDICQRGTSLTIQCQVDSQVTMMFWYRQQPGQSLTLIATANQGSEATYESGFVIDKFPISRPNLTFSTLTVSNMSPEDSSIYLCSAMGLLKFSGETQYFGPGTRLLVL.